This TCR beta chain comes out of a study of vaccination effects on CD4 cells after COVID-19 (dated 2022 in TCRdb). Background on the whole study: Each participant received two doses of an mRNA SARS-CoV-2 vaccine, either BNT162b2 or mRNA-1273. In both COVID-19 convalescent patients and infection-naive vaccine recipients, the study compared SARS-CoV-2 spike-specific CD4+ TCR repertoires from before mRNA vaccination with those from after it. Altogether, nine to ten COVID-19 convalescent patients and a few SARS-CoV-2-naive healthy vaccine recipients made up the full study. Cultures from other donors in the study were sequenced with the Oncomine TCR Beta short-read assay on an Illumina iSeq 100.

The library was produced with the immunoSEQ multiplex PCR assay. DNA from the CD4+ T cells that had been cultured and isolated underwent TCR beta CDR3 sequencing. On the study's bioinformatics: Non-productive TCR sequences were removed and reads were trimmed to the CDR3 region, keeping CDR3s of at least 7 amino acids. The MANAFEST web app was used to identify antigen-specific clonotypes by comparing expansion in peptide wells with expansion in reference cultures. For clones to be considered positive, expansion at FDR<0.05 versus reference and all other wells, an odds ratio above 5, and a frequency above 0.1% in two replicate wells were required. Cross-reactive clonotypes were defined as significantly expanded in SARS-CoV-2 spike wells and in at least one common cold coronavirus spike condition. Levenshtein distance calculated with the stringdist R package was used to assess CDR3 similarity, and unrooted trees were constructed with ape in R 3.6.1. As stored in TCRdb, this immuneACCESS dataset retains in-frame rearrangements with V and J assigned. A fraction of the clones does not appear; measured against another copy, unresolved V genes explain less than half of the discrepancy, and the remainder lacks a known reason. For V, J and clone size, that table is used; D and trimming come from the DNA. For this sample there are around 45,000 clones; around 78% appear just once. The ten largest clones capture approximately 11% of the sample.

In the ViraFEST assay, PBMC were stimulated with viral peptide pools, and antigen-specific CD4+ T cell clonotypes were then identified by expansion using TCR sequencing. After around eleven days of culture, CD4+ T cells were isolated with the EasySep CD4+ T cell isolation kit. Negative nucleocapsid antibody results before and after vaccination confirmed that the healthy vaccine recipients had no prior SARS-CoV-2 infection. Each well held roughly 2.2 million PBMC cultured in IMDM containing about 5.5% human AB serum, 9.5 to 10 IU/ml IL-2 and gentamicin, along with roughly 10 ug/ml peptides. Half of the culture medium was replaced with fresh IL-2-containing medium on days 3 and 7. Unless noted otherwise, every peptide stimulation condition was grown in triplicate wells. Using Ficoll-Paque Plus gradient centrifugation, PBMC were separated from whole blood and then either used fresh or cryopreserved at -140C. The overlapping peptide pools covered the spike proteins of SARS-CoV-2 as well as those of the common cold coronaviruses HCoV-NL63, HCoV-OC43 and HCoV-229E. The QIAamp micro DNA kit was used to extract genomic DNA from the cultured CD4+ T cells.

What the work shows at the level of the full study, not this receptor alone: The study was limited by a small number of convalescent patients and lacked early post-infection timepoints. At late post-vaccination timepoints, both infection-induced and vaccine-induced clones showed marked clonal contraction, consistent with waning T cell responses. In healthy vaccine recipients, vaccine-induced clones were almost all SARS-CoV-2 mono-reactive, with only 1 of 255 being cross-reactive with common cold coronaviruses.

Counted from cysteine to phenylalanine, this CDR3 has 14 amino acids. The read is trimmed to its CDR3 DNA, 42 bases read in frame from base 1. Sequences KGHDR (CDR1) and SFDVKD (CDR2) are obtained from the germline V gene. V is pared back by 4 bases and J by 3 bases, with 10 bases lying between the germline termini. Notes on this clone: The target of this receptor is not known. Base quality data are lacking; no much larger clone is found one base away.

This TCR came from a human donor who received a COVID-19 vaccine. Here the chain combines TRBV24-1 and TRBJ2-3, with a weak D call of TRBD1 (6 bases match). The sequencing used CD4+ T cells from PBMCs cultured with SARS-CoV-2 spike peptides, collected before COVID-19 vaccination. What this sample's cell subset or site label stands for: SARS-CoV-2 spike overlapping peptide pool stimulation. The nucleotide sequence reads as follows: TGTGCCACCAGTGAAACAGGGTTGACAGATACGCAGTATTTT. It codes for CATSETGLTDTQYF.